This TCR beta chain was obtained from a study of technical replicates of blood from a handful of donors. Generated by immunoSEQ multiplex PCR, the TCRdb table keeps only in-frame clones and is missing some. The sample lists about 100,000 clones; 85% to 95% were seen once. The CDR3 spans 14 residues. The germline CDR1 and CDR2 sequences are LNHDA and SQIVND (reference sequence). J was trimmed by 7 bases and V by 5 bases; bases with no gene match: 7. Sample: T cells isolated from PBMCs. The sequence derives from a human donor in good health. The J gene is TRBJ1-1, the V gene TRBV19; 10 nucleotides align to TRBD1. CDR3 amino acids: CASSANRDRGEAFF. The CDR3 nucleotides are TGTGCCAGTAGTGCGAACCGGGACAGGGGTGAAGCTTTCTTT.